A selection of T cell receptor beta chains follows, all from one sample in a study of blood T cells in healthy people across ages. TCRdb re-analysed the 5' RACE reads in MiXCR, keeping a single row per CDR3 protein. Counted here are 1.5 million to 2 million distinct CDR3 sequences, about two fifths occurring once; the ten biggest clones make up 23%. Source material: blood. The receptors were gathered from a human donor in good health. The CDR3 runs from the conserved cysteine through the conserved F or W. The D gene is left open where the match is weak. Size is omitted from some rows. Given values are once, few, many or a class for expanded clones.

length: 17; J: TRBJ2-7; D: -; V: TRBV4-3; size: many; CDR3: CASSQDLSRGYSYEQYF; DNA: TGCGCCAGCAGCCAAGATCTAAGCCGGGGGTACTCCTACGAGCAGTACTTC
length: 13; J: TRBJ1-2; D: -; V: TRBV20-1; size: few; CDR3: CSAARGGANGYTF; DNA: TGCAGTGCTGCCCGGGGGGGGGCGAATGGCTACACCTTC
length: 14; J: TRBJ1-2; D: TRBD1; V: TRBV5-1; size: -; CDR3: CASSQRGQNYGYTF; DNA: TGCGCCAGCAGCCAACGGGGACAGAACTATGGCTACACCTTC
length: 12; J: TRBJ1-2; D: -; V: TRBV7-2; size: once; CDR3: CASSSGRLHYTF; DNA: TGTGCCAGCAGCTCGGGGCGGTTGCACTACACCTTC
length: 16; J: TRBJ2-5; D: -; V: TRBV20-1; size: -; CDR3: CSAPHRAGAWSETQYF; DNA: TGCAGTGCCCCGCACCGCGCGGGGGCCTGGTCAGAGACCCAGTACTTC
length: 13; J: TRBJ2-5; D: TRBD1; V: TRBV6-6; size: once; CDR3: CASSSGQGLTQYF; DNA: TGTGCCAGCAGCTCAGGACAGGGCCTGACCCAGTACTTC
length: 16; J: TRBJ2-5; D: TRBD2; V: TRBV4-2; size: -; CDR3: CASSRGGAGGRETQYF; DNA: TGTGCCAGCAGCCGCGGGGGCGCGGGGGGTCGGGAGACCCAGTACTTC
length: 14; J: TRBJ2-3; D: -; V: TRBV5-1; size: few; CDR3: CASSKAEVTDTQYF; DNA: TGCGCCAGCAGCAAGGCAGAAGTTACAGATACGCAGTATTTT
length: 13; J: TRBJ2-5; D: -; V: TRBV20-1; size: few; CDR3: CSARRRRQETQYF; DNA: TGCAGTGCCCGCCGGCGCCGCCAAGAGACCCAGTACTTC
length: 11; J: TRBJ1-2; D: -; V: TRBV29-1; size: -; CDR3: CICGGTDGYTF; DNA: TGCATCTGCGGGGGCACCGATGGCTACACCTTC
length: 15; J: TRBJ2-5; D: -; V: TRBV5-1; size: -; CDR3: CASSPTTGQEGTQYF; DNA: TGCGCCAGCAGCCCCACAACCGGACAGGAGGGGACCCAGTACTTC
length: 13; J: TRBJ2-4; D: TRBD1; V: TRBV20-1; size: -; CDR3: CSARGDSNDEQYF; DNA: TGCAGTGCTAGGGGGGACAGTAACGATGAGCAGTACTTC
length: 12; J: TRBJ2-1; D: -; V: TRBV5-6; size: many; CDR3: CASSLVANEQFF; DNA: TGTGCCAGCAGCTTAGTGGCGAATGAGCAGTTCTTC
length: 13; J: TRBJ2-3; D: -; V: TRBV4-1; size: -; CDR3: CASSQASADTQYF; DNA: TGCGCCAGCAGCCAAGCTAGCGCAGATACGCAGTATTTT
length: 15; J: TRBJ2-1; D: -; V: TRBV3-1; size: few; CDR3: CASSEGPYDYNEQFF; DNA: TGTGCCAGCAGCGAGGGACCTTATGACTACAATGAGCAGTTCTTC
length: 13; J: TRBJ2-7; D: -; V: TRBV18; size: -; CDR3: CASSPTGSYERYF; DNA: TGTGCCAGCTCACCGACAGGATCCTACGAGCGGTACTTC
length: 14; J: TRBJ2-5; D: -; V: TRBV6-1; size: -; CDR3: CASTEGGLTWTQYF; DNA: TGTGCCAGCACTGAGGGGGGACTGACGTGGACCCAGTACTTC
length: 15; J: TRBJ2-3; D: TRBD2; V: TRBV2; size: -; CDR3: CASSGLAGVPDTQYF; DNA: TGTGCCAGCAGTGGCCTAGCGGGGGTTCCAGATACGCAGTATTTT
length: 15; J: TRBJ1-2; D: -; V: TRBV4-2; size: few; CDR3: CASSNSPQGGSGYTF; DNA: TGTGCCAGCAGCAACTCGCCGCAGGGAGGTAGTGGCTACACCTTC
length: 15; J: TRBJ2-3; D: -; V: TRBV9; size: many; CDR3: CASSVVTVGTDTQYF; DNA: TGTGCCAGCAGCGTAGTAACGGTGGGCACAGATACGCAGTATTTT
length: 16; J: TRBJ1-2; D: -; V: TRBV6-2/TRBV6-3; size: many; CDR3: CASSPYGPSVYYGYTF; DNA: TGTGCCAGCAGTCCCTATGGACCGTCCGTATACTATGGCTACACCTTC
length: 16; J: TRBJ2-1; D: -; V: TRBV6-6; size: few; CDR3: CASSYFRGPDANEQFF; DNA: TGTGCCAGCAGTTACTTCCGGGGCCCGGACGCTAATGAGCAGTTCTTC
length: 15; J: TRBJ1-6; D: TRBD1; V: TRBV5-1; size: -; CDR3: CASSWDRDYQGPLHF; DNA: TGCGCCAGCAGCTGGGACAGGGATTATCAAGGGCCCCTCCACTTT
length: 14; J: TRBJ1-1; D: TRBD1; V: TRBV20-1; size: -; CDR3: CSANRDRKNTEAFF; DNA: TGCAGTGCAAACCGGGACAGGAAGAACACTGAAGCTTTCTTT